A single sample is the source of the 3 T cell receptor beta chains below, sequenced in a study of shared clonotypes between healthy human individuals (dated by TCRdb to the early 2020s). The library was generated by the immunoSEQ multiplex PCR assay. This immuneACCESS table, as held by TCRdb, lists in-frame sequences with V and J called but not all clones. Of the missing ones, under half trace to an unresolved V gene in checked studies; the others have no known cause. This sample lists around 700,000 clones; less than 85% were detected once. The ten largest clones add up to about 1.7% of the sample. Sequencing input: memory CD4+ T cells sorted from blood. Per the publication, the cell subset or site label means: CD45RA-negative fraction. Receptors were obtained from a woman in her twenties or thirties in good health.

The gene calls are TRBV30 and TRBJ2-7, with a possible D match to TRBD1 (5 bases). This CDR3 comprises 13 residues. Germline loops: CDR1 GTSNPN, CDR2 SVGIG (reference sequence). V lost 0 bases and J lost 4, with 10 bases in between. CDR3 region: CAWSVWGDYEQYF. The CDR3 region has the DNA TGTGCCTGGAGTGTATGGGGCGATTACGAGCAGTACTTC. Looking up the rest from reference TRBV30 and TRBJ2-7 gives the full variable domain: SQTIHQWPATLVQPVGSPLSLECTVEGTSNPNLYWYRQAAGRGLQLLFYSVGIGQISSEVPQNLSASRPQDRQFILSSKKLLLSDSGFYLCAWSVWGDYEQYFGPGTRLTVT.

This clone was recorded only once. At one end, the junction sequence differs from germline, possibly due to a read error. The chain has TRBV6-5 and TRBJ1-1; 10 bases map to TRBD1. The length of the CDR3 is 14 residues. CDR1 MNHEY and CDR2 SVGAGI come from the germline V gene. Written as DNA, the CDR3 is TGTGCCATCAGTGACCGGGACAGGGGCACTGAAGCTTTCTTT. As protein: CAISDRDRGTEAFF.

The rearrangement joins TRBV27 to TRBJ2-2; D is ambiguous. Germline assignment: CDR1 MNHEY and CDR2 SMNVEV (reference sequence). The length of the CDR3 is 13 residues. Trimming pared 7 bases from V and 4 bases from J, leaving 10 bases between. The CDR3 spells CASTSGFTGELFF. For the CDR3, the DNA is TGTGCCAGCACGTCCGGGTTCACCGGGGAGCTGTTTTTT.